The sequence of this T cell receptor (beta chain) was determined in a study of T cell repertoires and HLA-DP antigens (dated by TCRdb to between 2017 and 2018). With respect to the entire study: The study used an in vitro model of CD4+ T cell alloreactivity in which transduced HeLa cells presented allogeneic HLA-DP. One alloantigen differed from self by one peptide-binding groove amino acid, whereas the other differed by ten, modelling structurally similar versus dissimilar alloantigens. The three donors were two male and one female, with ages ranging from the 18-to-29 to the 60-to-69 age band. On average, approximately 220 ng of DNA went in for sorted CD137+CD4+ samples, versus roughly 1.3 ug for pre-culture CD4+ samples. Findings and caveats that apply to the study as a whole: Sorted CD137+ cells showed similar clonality against both alloantigens, at 0.3 to 0.5, which was much higher than the approximately 0.04 seen in pre-culture samples. Clones undetected before culture had an average cumulative frequency of approximately 36% against one allele versus more than 50% against the other. Separate analysis of naive and memory CD4+ repertoires was not performed. Limitations were identified as the inclusion of only a few donors, the use of a non-physiological HeLa antigen-presenting system, and the use of total CD4+ responder cells.

TCRB CDR3 regions were amplified with the immunoSEQ multiplex PCR using forward primers for 54 TRBV segments and reverse primers for 13 TRBJ segments. Deep resolution, with a target of approximately 180,000 T cell genomes, was applied to the sequencing of pre-culture CD4+ samples. Sequencing of amplicons was performed on an Illumina HiSeq System, and 87 bp reads covering the CDR3 were generated. Regarding the original processing steps: Correction for PCR and sequencing errors was applied to reads, and CDR3 regions were defined through alignment to IMGT reference sequences. Synthetic template pools were used to estimate template counts and unique rearrangement counts. Clonality was calculated as 1 minus Pielou's evenness. The Daley-Smith estimator was used to estimate richness. Repertoire overlap was measured with Morisita's index. A clone counted as low-abundance if it appeared in cultured samples but went undetected in the pre-culture repertoire of the same donor. The immuneACCESS repertoire file appears here via TCRdb, limited to in-frame rearrangements. These files lack a portion of the clones; in checked studies, under half of the deficit traces to unresolved V genes, and the cause of the others is not known. V and J calls and clone size come straight from that table; D and trimming were deduced from the DNA. In this sample the table shows approximately 89,000 clones, about 89% of which occur a single time. The top ten constitute about 1.7% of the sample.

Inclusive of the bounding cysteine and phenylalanine, the CDR3 is 14 residues long. CDR3 DNA is the only sequence kept; it has 42 bases, read in frame from the first base. The germline V gene provides CDR1 MNHEY and CDR2 SVGAGI. V loses 5 bases of germline sequence and J loses 3 bases, and the interval between the two ends is 14 bases. This clone appeared once. Its antigen remains unidentified. Base qualities are not recorded, but no much larger clone differs from it by a single base. Magnetic bead negative selection was used to isolate untouched CD4+ T cells from Ficoll-separated PBMC, with an average purity of approximately 98%. Untouched CD4+ T cells were isolated with magnetic beads from Ficoll-separated PBMC, and a purity of about 98% was reached with negligible CD8+ contamination. Peripheral blood mononuclear cells came from the buffy coats of a few healthy blood donors, who served as the study's donors. All three donors were CMV seronegative. The DNeasy Blood & Tissue Kit was used to extract genomic DNA. TCRB sequencing was performed on genomic DNA from sorted CD137+CD4+ cells and pre-culture CD4+ baseline samples from each subject.

The rearrangement combines TRBV6-5 with TRBJ2-7, and the D gene may be TRBD1, 6 bases matching. Sequencing used CD4+ T cells from PBMCs. This TCR derives from a man in his fifties in good health and CMV-seronegative. The nucleotide sequence is TGTGCCAGCAGTCCGACAGGACAAGACTACGAGCAGTACTTC. This sequence encodes CASSPTGQDYEQYF.